These 28 T cell receptor beta chains originate from one sample sequenced in a study of blood T cell repertoires in COVID-19. Measured with immunoSEQ multiplex PCR; TCRdb has only the in-frame clones, and not every one. The sample comprises approximately 500,000 clones, roughly 90% of which are singletons, and roughly 1.9% rests with the top ten. The specimen sequenced was PBMCs or T cells enriched from blood (not recorded which). The receptors here all came from a woman aged 40 to 49 who had recovered from COVID-19.

Comments on this clone: Mismatch with germline at one junction end may stem from a read error. The rearrangement uses TRBV5-1 and TRBJ1-2; TRBD1 might be the D (6 bases). This CDR3 contains 15 residues. Germline-derived CDR1 and CDR2 are SGHRS and YFSETQ. This CDR3 reads CASSFYRDSNSGYTF. DNA of the CDR3: TGCGCCAGCAGCTTCTACAGGGATAGCAACTCTGGCTACACCTTC.

The genes are TRBV24-1 and TRBJ1-5; the match to TRBD1 covers 7 bases. Germline assignment: CDR1 KGHDR and CDR2 SFDVKD. The CDR3 loop spans 15 amino acids. V lost 6 bases, J lost 0 bases, and 4 bases stayed unmatched. The CDR3 DNA sequence: TGTGCCACCAGTTCAGGGGGGTATAGCAATCAGCCCCAGCATTTT. Residues: CATSSGGYSNQPQHF.

This chain joins TRBV27 and TRBJ1-2; D possibly corresponds to TRBD1 (6 bases). The germline V gene encodes CDR1 MNHEY and CDR2 SMNVEV (reference sequence). The V end was cut by 6 bases, the J end by 3 bases, with 14 bases between. CDR3 length: 14 amino acids. The DNA for the CDR3 is TGTGCCAGCAGCAGGGGAACAGGTTACTATGGCTACACCTTC. This translates into CASSRGTGYYGYTF.

The rearrangement links TRBV12-3 or TRBV12-4 to TRBJ1-6, with unresolved D. The V end was cut by 6 bases, the J end by 5 bases, with 8 bases between. This CDR3 region has 13 residues. The CDR3 bases are TGTGCCAGCAGCACCGGGAATAATTCACCCCTCCACTTT. Protein: CASSTGNNSPLHF.

The chain uses TRBV27 and TRBJ1-3; D is perhaps TRBD1 (6 bases). CDR1 and CDR2 (germline): MNHEY, SMNVEV (reference sequence). CDR3 size: 13 residues. Trimming left V 4 bases short and J 2 bases short, with 6 bases between. CDR3 protein: CASSYRAGNTIYF. The DNA of the CDR3 is TGTGCCAGCAGTTACAGGGCTGGAAACACCATATATTTT.

The rearrangement joins TRBV19 to TRBJ2-7, with 12 bases lining up with TRBD1. The trim removed 5 bases at V and 9 bases at J, leaving 8 bases unmatched. CDR1 is LNHDA, CDR2 SQIVND, per germline (reference sequence). This CDR3 is built from 14 residues. As DNA, the CDR3 is TGTGCCAGTAGTCCGGGACAGGGGGCGTCCGGGCAGTACTTC. It encodes CASSPGQGASGQYF. Full variable domain (remainder filled in from reference TRBV19 and TRBJ2-7): DGGITQSPKYLFRKEGQNVTLSCEQNLNHDAMYWYRQDPGQGLRLIYYSQIVNDFQKGDIAEGYSVSREKKESFPLTVTSAQKNPTAFYLCASSPGQGASGQYFGPGTRLTVT.

The chain carries TRBV3-1 (or the pseudogene TRBV3-2) and TRBJ2-3; 8 nucleotides match TRBD1. Trimming cost V 3 bases and J 4 bases; bases outside gene matches: 6. This CDR3 has 15 amino acids. Per germline, CDR1 LGHDT and CDR2 YNNKEL (reference sequence). Written as DNA, the CDR3 is TGTGCCAGCAGCCACCCAGGGGGCGGGCCAGATACGCAGTATTTT. Translating it yields CASSHPGGGPDTQYF.

This clone was counted once. V is TRBV14 and J is TRBJ2-1; 8 bases are a match to TRBD2. Germline V lookup: CDR1 SGHDN, CDR2 FVKESK. The CDR3 is made up of 15 amino acids. With V trimmed by 4 bases and J by 6 bases, 8 bases remained unmatched. The CDR3 loop reads CASSPSSGSSNEQFF. In DNA form, the CDR3 reads TGTGCCAGCAGCCCATCGAGCGGGAGCAGCAATGAGCAGTTCTTC.

The rearrangement joins TRBV14 to TRBJ1-1, with D tentatively TRBD1 (5 bases). The CDR3 sequence is 17 residues long. CDR1 SGHDN and CDR2 FVKESK come from the germline V gene. V was clipped by 0 bases and J by 3 bases, with 17 bases between them. CDR3 sequence reads: CASSQDFGALGYTEAFF. For the CDR3, the DNA is TGTGCCAGCAGCCAAGATTTTGGGGCCCTAGGGTACACTGAAGCTTTCTTT.

This chain connects TRBV28 to TRBJ1-5; TRBD1 aligns across 11 bases. The V segment lost 4 bases and the J segment 4 bases; nucleotides outside the gene matches: 6. Germline V CDR1 and CDR2: MDHEN, SYDVKM. CDR3 size: 16 residues. The CDR3 DNA is TGTGCCAGCAGTTATGGACAGGGGGCCCATAATCAGCCCCAGCATTTT. It yields the protein CASSYGQGAHNQPQHF.

This chain uses TRBV11-2 with TRBJ2-3, with a tentative D call TRBD2 (5 bases). Trimming pared 5 bases from V and 4 bases from J, leaving 13 bases between. The length of the CDR3 is 14 residues. The germline V gene has CDR1 SGHAT and CDR2 FQNNGV. DNA for the CDR3: TGTGCCAGCAGCCCCCGGGGTAGGGCAGATACGCAGTATTTT. It codes for CASSPRGRADTQYF. Combining the CDR3 with reference TRBV11-2 and TRBJ2-3 gives the whole variable domain EAGVAQSPRYKIIEKRQSVAFWCNPISGHATLYWYQQILGQGPKLLIQFQNNGVVDDSQLPKDRFSAERLKGVDSTLKIQPAKLEDSAVYLCASSPRGRADTQYFGPGTRLTVL.

This chain links TRBV7-2 with TRBJ2-7, with TRBD1 matching 9 bases. The CDR3 is 14 amino acids. The V and J ends lost 4 bases and 3 bases, in that order; junction bases with no gene match: 4. Looked up from germline, CDR1 is SGHTA and CDR2 is FQGNSA. CDR3 amino acids: CASSWAGQGYEQYF. CDR3 in DNA: TGTGCCAGCAGCTGGGCGGGACAGGGCTACGAGCAGTACTTC.

The rearrangement links TRBV7-2 to TRBJ2-3; 7 nucleotides match TRBD1. V shed 5 bases and J 6 bases; nucleotides not matched to a gene: 11. CDR1 SGHTA and CDR2 FQGNSA come from the germline V gene. The CDR3 runs to 15 residues. CDR3 residues: CASSPSGQPTDTQYF. CDR3 bases: TGTGCCAGCAGCCCCTCGGGACAGCCGACGGATACGCAGTATTTT.

The gene calls are TRBV11-2 and TRBJ2-3; D uncertain. Germline V gene sequence: CDR1 SGHAT, CDR2 FQNNGV. The CDR3 spans 15 residues. Trimming shortened V by 1 base and J by 2 bases, and 10 bases separated the two germline ends. CDR3 sequence reads: CASSLGRLTTDTQYF. DNA of the CDR3: TGTGCCAGCAGCTTAGGCAGGCTGACCACAGATACGCAGTATTTT.

The chain combines TRBV9 with TRBJ1-3; D is possibly TRBD1 (5 bases). Trimming stripped 2 bases from V and 4 bases from J, with 16 bases between. The CDR3 loop spans 16 amino acids. Germline V gives CDR1 SGDLS, CDR2 YYNGEE. The CDR3 reads CASSVGGGGFGNTIYF. Written as DNA, the CDR3 is TGTGCCAGCAGCGTGGGCGGGGGGGGATTCGGAAACACCATATATTTT.

The J gene is TRBJ1-1, the V gene TRBV3-1 (or the pseudogene TRBV3-2); tentative D call: TRBD1 (6 bases). The CDR3 contains 16 residues. Per germline, CDR1 LGHDT and CDR2 YNNKEL (reference sequence). The V end was cut by 4 bases, the J end by 1 base, with 16 bases between. The CDR3 region is CASSPSHRVRNTEAFF. The DNA for the CDR3 is TGTGCCAGCAGCCCAAGTCACAGGGTAAGGAACACTGAAGCTTTCTTT.

This clone has just a few counts. The chain employs TRBV5-4 and TRBJ2-1; TRBD1 is a possible D gene (6 bases). The CDR3 has 15 amino acids. Trimming removed 4 bases at V and 0 bases at J, with 11 bases between. The germline V gene has CDR1 SGHNT and CDR2 YYREEE (reference sequence). For the CDR3, the DNA is TGTGCCAGCAGCCTGGGACATGCCTCCTACAATGAGCAGTTCTTC. It translates to CASSLGHASYNEQFF. The whole variable domain, remainder taken from reference TRBV5-4 and TRBJ2-1, is ETGVTQSPTHLIKTRGQQVTLRCSSQSGHNTVSWYQQALGQGPQFIFQYYREEENGRGNFPPRFSGLQFPNYSSELNVNALELDDSALYLCASSLGHASYNEQFFGPGTRLTVL.

The chain recombines TRBV4-3 with TRBJ2-5, with TRBD2 identical over 8 bases. The germline CDR1 and CDR2 sequences are LGHNA and YSLEER. The CDR3 runs to 16 residues. The ends lost 0 bases at V and 4 bases at J; junction bases unmatched: 7. CDR3 nucleotides: TGCGCCAGCAGCCAAGATCGTACGGGAGGGCCAGAGACCCAGTACTTC. Amino acids: CASSQDRTGGPETQYF.

The J gene is TRBJ2-1, the V gene TRBV5-8; tentatively, D is TRBD2 (5 bases). With 6 bases removed from V and 3 bases from J, the gap between germline ends came to 13 bases. CDR1 SGHTS and CDR2 YDEGEE come from the germline V gene. The CDR3 sequence is 14 residues long. In nucleotides, the CDR3 is TGTGCCAGCATCCTATCGAGCGGCTACAATGAGCAGTTCTTC. This encodes CASILSSGYNEQFF. The complete variable domain, with remaining parts taken from reference TRBV5-8 and TRBJ2-1, reads EAGVTQSPTHLIKTRGQQATLRCSPISGHTSVYWYQQALGLGLQFLLWYDEGEERNRGNFPPRFSGRQFPNYSSELNVNALELEDSALYLCASILSSGYNEQFFGPGTRLTVL.

The J gene is TRBJ2-5, the V gene TRBV5-1; TRBD2 aligns across 7 bases. CDR3 size: 14 residues. V lost 2 bases, J lost 5 bases, and 6 bases stayed unmatched. Germline lookup yields CDR1 SGHRS and CDR2 YFSETQ. CDR3 sequence (DNA): TGCGCCAGCAGCTTCTTGCTGGGAGGGGAGACCCAGTACTTC. Translating it yields CASSFLLGGETQYF. Using reference TRBV5-1 and TRBJ2-5 for the parts outside the CDR3, the full variable domain is KAGVTQTPRYLIKTRGQQVTLSCSPISGHRSVSWYQQTPGQGLQFLFEYFSETQRNKGNFPGRFSGRQFSNSRSEMNVSTLELGDSALYLCASSFLLGGETQYFGPGTRLLVL.

V usage is TRBV18 and J usage is TRBJ2-2; 8 nucleotides line up with TRBD2. Germline V gives CDR1 KGHSH, CDR2 LQKENI. This CDR3 has 18 amino acids. V was pared by 4 bases and J by 5 bases, with 15 bases of the junction left unmatched. The chain's CDR3 is CASSLVGPGLERTGELFF. The CDR3 DNA sequence: TGTGCCAGCTCACTCGTCGGACCGGGACTAGAAAGGACCGGGGAGCTGTTTTTT. Full variable domain (outside the CDR3, taken from reference TRBV18 and TRBJ2-2): NAGVMQNPRHLVRRRGQEARLRCSPMKGHSHVYWYRQLPEEGLKFMVYLQKENIIDESGMPKERFSAEFPKEGPSILRIQQVVRGDSAAYFCASSLVGPGLERTGELFFGEGSRLTVL.

The chain is built from TRBV11-2 and TRBJ1-1; TRBD1 matches at 8 bases. This CDR3 contains 12 residues. The germline CDR1 and CDR2 sequences are SGHAT and FQNNGV. Trimming took 5 bases from V and 6 from J; bases not matched to a gene: 2. CDR3 loop: CASSLQGAEAFF. CDR3 nucleotides: TGTGCCAGCAGCCTACAGGGGGCTGAAGCTTTCTTT.

This chain uses TRBV13 with TRBJ1-6; D is perhaps TRBD1 (6 bases). Germline CDR1 and CDR2: PRHDT and FYEKMQ (reference sequence). V gave up 4 bases and J gave up 0 bases, with 10 bases separating them. This CDR3 spans 16 amino acids. The DNA for the CDR3 is TGTGCCAGCAGCTCTAACAGGGACTCCTATAATTCACCCCTCCACTTT. Translated: CASSSNRDSYNSPLHF.

The chain couples TRBV19 to TRBJ1-2; D is unclear. The CDR3 extends over 12 amino acids. The germline V gene encodes CDR1 LNHDA and CDR2 SQIVND (reference sequence). V was shortened by 8 bases and J by 3 bases, with 10 bases between the two germline ends. The CDR3 is CASGPDYYGYTF. DNA of the CDR3: TGTGCCAGTGGTCCCGACTACTATGGCTACACCTTC.

The chain links TRBV10-1 to TRBJ2-3, with D maybe TRBD2 (5 bases). CDR1 is WNHNN and CDR2 is SYGVQD in the germline V gene (reference sequence). The V end was cut by 3 bases, the J end by 3 bases, with 19 bases between. This CDR3 region has 17 residues. CDR3 sequence reads: CASSDSGKGLFTDTQYF. In DNA, the CDR3 is TGCGCCAGCAGTGACAGCGGAAAAGGACTTTTTACAGATACGCAGTATTTT.

The genes are TRBV5-4 and TRBJ1-1; the D is unclear. CDR1 and CDR2 from the germline V gene are SGHNT and YYREEE (reference sequence). CDR3 length equals 12 residues. V was trimmed by 4 bases and J by 8 bases, leaving 12 bases between them. This CDR3 reads CASSPLVGEAFF. CDR3 nucleotide sequence: TGTGCCAGCAGCCCCTTAGTCGGGGAAGCTTTCTTT.

In nucleotides, the CDR3 is TGTGCCAGCAGCCGGACAGGGGGCATGGGGAGCAATCAGCCCCAGCATTTT. Translating gives CASSRTGGMGSNQPQHF. The chain joins TRBV7-8 to TRBJ1-5; 11 bases are shared with TRBD1. The V and J ends lost 5 bases and 1 base, in that order; junction bases with no gene match: 7. This CDR3 is built from 17 residues. CDR1 is SGHVS, CDR2 FQNEAQ, per germline.

The chain couples TRBV18 to TRBJ2-3; TRBD2 matches at 12 bases. Trimming removed 2 bases from V and 4 bases from J; junction bases left unmatched: 4. CDR1 KGHSH and CDR2 LQKENI come from the germline V gene. CDR3 length: 16 residues. CDR3 in amino acids: CASSPSTSGSADTQYF. The CDR3 nucleotides are TGTGCCAGCTCACCATCGACTAGCGGGAGTGCAGATACGCAGTATTTT. Combining the CDR3 with reference TRBV18 and TRBJ2-3 gives the whole variable domain NAGVMQNPRHLVRRRGQEARLRCSPMKGHSHVYWYRQLPEEGLKFMVYLQKENIIDESGMPKERFSAEFPKEGPSILRIQQVVRGDSAAYFCASSPSTSGSADTQYFGPGTRLTVL.